This T cell receptor beta chain was identified in a study of CD8+ T cells in alopecia areata. Study-wide results and caveats: It was lesional scalp, especially alopecia totalis/universalis, that showed higher clonality than normal scalp. Researchers reported that TCR sharing among patients proved less clear than in mice, possibly HLA-linked. Scalp sequencing captures resident alphabeta T cells of normal skin too.

Separation by sorting yielded CD4+ and CD8+ T cells from PBMCs. Germline V lookup: CDR1 SQVTM, CDR2 ANQGSEA. V gave up 4 bases and J gave up 2 bases; unmatched junction bases: 3. The CDR3 contains 13 residues. Notes on this clone: Its antigen is undetermined.

RNA was isolated and reverse transcribed to cDNA, the sequencing template. Libraries were prepared by immunoSEQ multiplex PCR; TCRdb keeps only in-frame clonotypes and omits some of them. The sample lists 140,000 to 150,000 clones; approximately 60% were seen once. The chain joins TRBV29-1 to TRBJ1-2; TRBD1 matches at 8 bases. The receptor's source is a human donor in good health. The sequencing sample was made of CD8+ T cells sorted from blood. The CDR3 region is CSVGGQENYGYTF. The CDR3 DNA reads as TGCAGCGTTGGGGGACAGGAGAACTATGGCTACACCTTC.